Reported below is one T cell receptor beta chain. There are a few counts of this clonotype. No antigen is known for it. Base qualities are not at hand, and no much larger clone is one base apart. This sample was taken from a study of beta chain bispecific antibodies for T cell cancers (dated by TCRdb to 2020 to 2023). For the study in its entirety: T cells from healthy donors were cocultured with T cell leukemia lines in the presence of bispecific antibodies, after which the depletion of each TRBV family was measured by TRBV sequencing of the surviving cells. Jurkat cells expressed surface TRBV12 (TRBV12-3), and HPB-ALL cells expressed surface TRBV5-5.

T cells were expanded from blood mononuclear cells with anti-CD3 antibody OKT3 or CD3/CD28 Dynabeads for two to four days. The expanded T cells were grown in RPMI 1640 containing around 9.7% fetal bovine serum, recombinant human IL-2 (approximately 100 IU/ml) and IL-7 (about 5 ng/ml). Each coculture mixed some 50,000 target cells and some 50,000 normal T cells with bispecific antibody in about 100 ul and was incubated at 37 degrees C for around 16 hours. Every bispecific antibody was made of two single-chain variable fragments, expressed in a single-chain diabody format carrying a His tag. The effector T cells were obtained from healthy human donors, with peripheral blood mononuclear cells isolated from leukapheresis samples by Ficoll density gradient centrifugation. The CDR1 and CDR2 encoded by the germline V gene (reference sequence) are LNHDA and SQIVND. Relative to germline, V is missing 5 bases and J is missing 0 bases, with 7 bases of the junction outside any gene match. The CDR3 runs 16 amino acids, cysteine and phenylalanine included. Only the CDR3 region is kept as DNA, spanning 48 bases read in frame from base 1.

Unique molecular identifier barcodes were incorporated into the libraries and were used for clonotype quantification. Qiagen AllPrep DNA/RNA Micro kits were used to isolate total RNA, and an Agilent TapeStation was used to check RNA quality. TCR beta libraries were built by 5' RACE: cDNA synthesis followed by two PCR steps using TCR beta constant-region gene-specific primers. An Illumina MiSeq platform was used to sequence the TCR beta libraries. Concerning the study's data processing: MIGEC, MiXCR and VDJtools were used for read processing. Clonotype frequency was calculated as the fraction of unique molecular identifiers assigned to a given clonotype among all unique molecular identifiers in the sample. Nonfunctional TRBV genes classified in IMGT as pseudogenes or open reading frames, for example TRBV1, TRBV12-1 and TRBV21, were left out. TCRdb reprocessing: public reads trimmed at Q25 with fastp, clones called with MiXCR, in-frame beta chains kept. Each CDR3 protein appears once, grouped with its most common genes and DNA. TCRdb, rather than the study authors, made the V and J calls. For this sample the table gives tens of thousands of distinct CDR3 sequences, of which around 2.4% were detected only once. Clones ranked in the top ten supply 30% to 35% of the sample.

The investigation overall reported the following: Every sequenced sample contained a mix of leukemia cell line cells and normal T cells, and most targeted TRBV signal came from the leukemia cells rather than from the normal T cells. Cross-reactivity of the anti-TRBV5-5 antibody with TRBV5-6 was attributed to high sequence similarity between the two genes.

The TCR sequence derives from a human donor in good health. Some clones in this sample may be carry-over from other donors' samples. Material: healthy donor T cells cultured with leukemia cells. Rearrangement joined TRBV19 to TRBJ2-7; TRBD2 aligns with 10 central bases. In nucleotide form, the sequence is TGTGCCAGTAGTTCCCATAGCGGGGGGCCCTCCTACGAGCAGTACTTC. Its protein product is CASSSHSGGPSYEQYF.